The T cell receptor beta chain described here comes from a study of T cells in Graves' hyperthyroidism and ophthalmopathy. Study at large: Sampling of peripheral blood happened at initial diagnosis, prior to any treatment. Study-wide results and limits: Researchers found most expanded thyroid clonotypes above 0.001 in blood as well.

In germline, CDR1 is SGHRS, CDR2 YFSETQ. The V and J ends lost 0 bases and 11 bases respectively, with 18 bases between them. The CDR3 is 15 amino acids. About this clonotype: Its target is not known.

Amplification yielded TCR beta CDR3 regions, with RNA transcripts as the source. In the first-round RT-PCR of the TCR CDR3, the HTBI primer set was used. TCRdb reanalysed the multiplex PCR reads using MiXCR and keeps one entry per CDR3 protein. This sample yields roughly 380,000 distinct CDR3 sequences, of which approximately 13% are seen a single time; about a fifth belongs to the top ten. Uncontrolled infection, other autoimmune disease, pregnancy and lactation each barred patients from inclusion. Blood sampling occurred at first hyperthyroidism diagnosis, ahead of any ophthalmopathy symptoms. This TCR came from a man aged 25-40 years with Graves' hyperthyroidism that later progressed to Graves' ophthalmopathy. This sequence joins TRBV5-1 and TRBJ1-5; no reliable D call. The sequenced sample was blood. The CDR3 loop reads CASSLAPDKPRAQHF. In nucleotides, the CDR3 is TGCGCCAGCAGCTTGGCCCCAGACAAGCCCCGGGCCCAGCATTTT.